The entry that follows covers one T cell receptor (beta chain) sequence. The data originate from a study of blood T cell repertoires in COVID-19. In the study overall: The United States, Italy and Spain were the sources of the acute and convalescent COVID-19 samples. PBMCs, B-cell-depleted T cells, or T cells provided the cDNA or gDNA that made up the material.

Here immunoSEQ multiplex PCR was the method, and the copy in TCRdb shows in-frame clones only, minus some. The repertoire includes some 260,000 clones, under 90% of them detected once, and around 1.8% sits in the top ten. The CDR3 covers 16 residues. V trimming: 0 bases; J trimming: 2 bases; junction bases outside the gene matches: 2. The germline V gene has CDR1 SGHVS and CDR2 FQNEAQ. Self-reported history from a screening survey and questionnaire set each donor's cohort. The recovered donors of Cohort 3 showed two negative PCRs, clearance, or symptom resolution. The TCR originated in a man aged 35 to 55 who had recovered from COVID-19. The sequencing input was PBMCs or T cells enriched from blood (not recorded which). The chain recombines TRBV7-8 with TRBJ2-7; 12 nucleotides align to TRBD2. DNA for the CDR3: TGTGCCAGCAGCTTAGCTCTAGCGGGGGGGCCCTACGAGCAGTACTTC. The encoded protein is CASSLALAGGPYEQYF.